The 15 T cell receptor beta chains below come from one sample, sequenced in a study of T cells in Graves' hyperthyroidism and ophthalmopathy. TCR beta CDR3 region amplification was performed from RNA transcripts. RT-PCR in the first round (using the HTBI primer set) targeted the TCR CDR3. MiXCR, run by TCRdb on the multiplex PCR reads, gives a single entry per CDR3 protein. The sample consists of about 640,000 distinct CDR3 sequences, about a fifth of them appearing once. Sequencing was carried out using blood. These receptors all stem from a young man with Graves' ophthalmopathy.

V gene TRBV6-1 combines with J gene TRBJ1-1; D unresolved. Looked up from germline, CDR1 is MNHNS and CDR2 is SASEGT. V was shortened by 5 bases and J by 8 bases, with 18 bases between the two germline ends. The CDR3 covers 14 residues. The CDR3 DNA sequence: TGTGCCAGCAGTTTAATAGCAGTAGGACGAGAAGCTTTCTTT. This translates into CASSLIAVGREAFF.

This clonotype has a handful of counts. The V call is TRBV6-1, the J call TRBJ1-5; the D is unclear. The length of the CDR3 is 13 residues. Germline CDR1 MNHNS, CDR2 SASEGT. The V end was cut by 1 base, the J end by 5 bases, with 6 bases between. CDR3 protein: CASSEVGDQPQHF. The DNA for the CDR3 is TGTGCCAGCAGTGAAGTAGGCGATCAGCCCCAGCATTTT.

This clonotype occurred many times. The chain recombines TRBV28 with TRBJ1-1, with a tentative D call TRBD1 (6 bases). Per germline, CDR1 MDHEN and CDR2 SYDVKM. The V gene lost 3 bases and the J gene lost 10 bases, with 12 bases spanning the gap. The CDR3 consists of 12 residues. The DNA for the CDR3 is TGTGCCAGCAGTTTGCGGACAGTTGGAGCTTTCTTT. This sequence encodes CASSLRTVGAFF.

In regard to this clonotype: Being one base from a much bigger clone, this may be a read error. V usage is TRBV28 and J usage is TRBJ2-1, with 7 bases that match TRBD2. There are 15 residues in the CDR3. Germline CDR1 is MDHEN and CDR2 is SYDVKM. J lost 0 bases, V lost 6 bases, and 5 bases had no gene match. Here the CDR3 reads CASRKGGGSYNEQFF. The CDR3 DNA reads TGTGCCAGCAGGAAGGGCGGGGGCTCCTACAATGAGCAGTTCTTC. The full variable domain, in which reference TRBV28 and TRBJ2-1 provide the parts outside the CDR3, is DVKVTQSSRYLVKRTGEKVFLECVQDMDHENMFWYRQDPGLGLRLIYFSYDVKMKEKGDIPEGYSVSREKKERFSLILESASTNQTSMYLCASRKGGGSYNEQFFGPGTRLTVL.

This clonotype occurred a few times. V is TRBV2 and J is TRBJ1-4, with TRBD1 identical over 9 bases. V dropped 6 bases and J dropped 5; count of bases not matched to a gene: 16. There are 18 residues in the CDR3. Germline CDR1 reads SNHLY; CDR2 reads FYNNEI. CDR3 coding DNA: TGTGCCAGCAGCCGCTCCCCACCACAGGGGGCCATAAATGAAAAACTGTTTTTT. It yields the protein CASSRSPPQGAINEKLFF.

The sample holds a few counts of this clonotype. The V and J genes are TRBV15 and TRBJ2-5, with 10 nucleotides matching TRBD2. Germline CDR1 LNHNV, CDR2 YYDKDF (reference sequence). The CDR3 consists of 16 residues. V lost 5 bases to trimming and J lost 4 bases; unmatched junction nucleotides: 10. Written as DNA, the CDR3 is TGTGCCACCAGCGTTAGCGGGAGGCCTCTGCTAGAGACCCAGTACTTC. Translation gives CATSVSGRPLLETQYF.

This clonotype has only a few counts. The rearrangement joins TRBV20-1 to TRBJ1-5; unclear D gene. The germline gives CDR1 DFQATT, CDR2 SNEGSKA (reference sequence). The CDR3 sequence is 14 residues long. V was cut by 5 bases and J by 0 bases, with 11 bases left in between. The CDR3 loop reads CSAGIRNSNQPQHF. For the CDR3, the DNA is TGCAGTGCTGGTATAAGGAATAGCAATCAGCCCCAGCATTTT.

The DNA for the CDR3 is TGTGCCAGCAGTGAAGTGAGGGCGGGCTCCTACAATGAGCAGTTCTTC. This sequence encodes CASSEVRAGSYNEQFF. The chain combines TRBV25-1 with TRBJ2-1, with TRBD2 as a possible D gene (5 bases). Trimming removed 2 bases at V and 0 bases at J, with 11 bases between. Germline loops: CDR1 MGHDK, CDR2 SYGVNS. The CDR3 sequence is 16 residues long.

This clonotype was recorded a few times. This chain uses TRBV12-3 or TRBV12-4 with TRBJ2-5; the match to TRBD2 covers 9 bases. The CDR3 spans 16 residues. Trimming cost V 6 bases and J 4 bases; bases outside gene matches: 12. The CDR3: CASRTLSGRGGETQYF. CDR3 sequence (DNA): TGTGCCAGCAGGACACTTAGCGGGAGAGGAGGAGAGACCCAGTACTTC.

This clonotype has a single count. One base away lies a much larger clone, so this may be a sequencing read error. The J gene is TRBJ2-1, the V gene TRBV11-2, with D possibly called TRBD1 or TRBD2 (5 bases each). This CDR3 spans 15 amino acids. The V gene's germline CDR1 is SGHAT and CDR2 FQNNGV. The CDR3 here is CASSLDAGTYNERFF. DNA for the CDR3: TGTGCCAGCAGCTTAGATGCAGGGACCTACAATGAGCGGTTCTTC.

This clonotype was seen a few times. The V gene is TRBV4-1, the J gene TRBJ2-1; the match to TRBD2 covers 7 bases. Trimming removed 0 bases from V and 5 bases from J; junction bases left unmatched: 7. This CDR3 has 16 amino acids. Germline lookup yields CDR1 MGHRA and CDR2 YSYEKL. In DNA form, the CDR3 reads TGCGCCAGCAGCCAAGATCCAAGCGGGGATAACAATGAGCAGTTCTTC. It encodes CASSQDPSGDNNEQFF.

The V gene is TRBV3-1, the J gene TRBJ2-1; 9 bases agree with TRBD2. Trimming removed 2 bases from V and 9 bases from J; junction bases left unmatched: 11. CDR3 length: 16 residues. The germline V gene has CDR1 LGHDT and CDR2 YNNKEL (reference sequence). The CDR3 loop reads CASSQQPPGLAVEQFF. CDR3 nucleotide sequence: TGTGCCAGCAGCCAACAACCTCCGGGACTAGCAGTTGAGCAGTTCTTC.

This clonotype has ten or more counts. The chain has TRBV27 and TRBJ1-5; no clear D gene. From germline, CDR1 is MNHEY and CDR2 SMNVEV (reference sequence). V was pared by 1 base and J by 3 bases, with 10 bases between. The CDR3 sequence is 15 residues long. The CDR3 sequence: CASSLYDAPNQPQHF. The CDR3 nucleotides read TGTGCCAGCAGTTTATACGACGCACCCAATCAGCCCCAGCATTTT.

This clonotype was counted a few times. One base away lies a much larger clone, so this may be a sequencing read error. The V gene is TRBV30, the J gene TRBJ2-7, with 9 bases fitting TRBD2. V was pared by 5 bases and J by 0 bases, with 8 bases of the junction left unmatched. Looked up from germline, CDR1 is GTSNPN and CDR2 is SVGIG (reference sequence). CDR3 size: 15 residues. CDR3 coding DNA: TGTGCCTGGGGTGCCCTAGCGGGAAACTCCTACGAGCAGTACTTC. The encoded protein is CAWGALAGNSYEQYF.

The sample holds many counts of this clonotype. The rearrangement joins TRBV2 to TRBJ2-7; D uncertain. Per germline, CDR1 SNHLY and CDR2 FYNNEI. The CDR3 consists of 13 residues. The V and J ends lost 1 base and 7 bases respectively, with 11 bases between them. The CDR3 is CASSEGGLLEQYF. The CDR3 coding sequence is TGTGCCAGCAGTGAAGGAGGCCTTCTTGAGCAGTACTTC.